What follows describes a single T cell receptor (beta chain). Relative to the germline gene, one junction end is altered; a read error may explain this. The CDR3 runs 13 residues. Germline CDR1 reads MNHEY; CDR2 reads SVGAGI. This sample is drawn from a study of CD8 T cells in Susac syndrome. Random-hexamer reverse transcription was applied to about 0.5 to 1 ug RNA. TCRdb re-called the immunoSEQ multiplex PCR reads with MiXCR, one entry per CDR3 protein. In the table there are roughly 80,000 distinct CDR3 sequences, about 93% of which are singletons. Sample: CD8+ T cells from PBMCs. This TCR came from a human donor in good health. The rearrangement uses TRBV6-5 and TRBJ1-2; 8 bases are shared with TRBD1. In DNA, the CDR3 is TGTGCCAGCGCTTACTCCGGGACAGGACCTCTGGCCTTC. This codes for CASAYSGTGPLAF.